A single T cell receptor beta chain is shown here with its context. The antigen it recognizes is unknown. Base qualities are not provided; no much larger clone lies one nucleotide away. The sample belongs to a study of cytomegalovirus exposure and HLA in healthy donors (TCRdb year 2017). Context from the whole study: An earlier analysis of approximately 550 of the donors reported 250 to 300 Gb of sequence data and more than 90 million unique TCR beta sequences from roughly 200 million T cells. Approximately 300 gigabases of sequencing data and approximately 84 million unique TCR sequences were included in an early release covering 500 to 750 HLA-typed donors. Of the roughly 390 genotyped donors, over 65% fell in the genetic ancestry cluster associated with self-reported Caucasian donors. The aim of the study was to test whether cataloging public T cell receptors could identify signatures of past pathogen exposure. The study profiled the T cell repertoires of hundreds of subjects by immunosequencing and related them to cytomegalovirus serostatus. Besides the first cohort of some 670 subjects, a separate validation cohort made up of 120 different subjects was used. High-throughput TCR immunosequencing, statistical association of individual TCRs with disease status, and machine learning were combined to predict cytomegalovirus infection status. A later analysis re-examined previously published TCR beta repertoires from 600 to 700 donors and added high-resolution HLA genotyping to investigate patterns of TCR occurrence. Rather than drawing on any new phenotypic data, the later analysis identified candidate immune exposures from TCR beta sequences and the way those sequences occurred across donors. An earlier analysis of 587 of the donors applied high-throughput TCR beta sequencing to assess whether each TCR beta V gene segment acted as functional or pseudogenic. Donor age, sex, ethnicity and CMV serostatus were compiled together with the repertoire data. In a later genetic analysis, genome-wide SNP genotypes for about 55% of the roughly 670 donors were used, and that subset was treated as a discovery cohort. All discovery cohort repertoires had been generated using a single sequencing platform. Both class I and class II loci were covered by HLA typing, at four-digit resolution. The number of typed donors differed by locus: roughly 629-640 for A, B, C, DRB1 and DQB1; 500 to 550 for DQA1; 606 for DPA1; and around 470 for DPB1. Roughly five DR-DQ haplotypes were handled as single units for association and clustering because linkage in the cohort was strong. Across 398 genotyped donors of the cohort, an average of about 240,000 unique TCR beta nucleotide sequences per donor were sequenced, and roughly a sixth of those sequences were non-productive. General conclusions and limits of the study: The earlier analysis of approximately 540 of the donors excluded about 16 rarely observed V segments, including chromosome 9 orphons, because counts were too low. Linkage disequilibrium might explain the correlated functional status among segregating V segments, but an unknown experimental factor could not be ruled out. A later analysis found that most CMV-associated TCR beta chains appeared HLA-restricted, with HLA associations seemingly driven largely by CMV exposure. The study gave a list of under 200 TCR beta chains associated with cytomegalovirus. An association between a missense DCLRE1C variant and V-gene and J-gene trimming of TCR beta chains was found in a later genetic analysis and replicated in an independent cohort. In vitro tests confirmed that three of the cytomegalovirus-associated TCR beta chains recognize cytomegalovirus antigens. CMV serostatus was the only immune exposure information available for the cohort. Broadly in line with IMGT annotations, most TCR beta V segments showed up in productive rearrangements about 87% or about 30% of the time in an earlier analysis of around 600 of the donors. The classifier was reported to diagnose cytomegalovirus status with high specificity and sensitivity in both the original and validation cohorts. Assigning TCR associations to individual alleles was difficult when HLA alleles, especially DR and DQ, strongly co-occurred. Most TCR sequences were observed very rarely across donors, whereas some public TCRs were present in many individuals. Several of the top co-occurrence clusters appeared to be linked to parvovirus B19, influenza, CMV and Epstein-Barr virus, according to a later analysis. A further reported finding was that TCR beta sequences accurately predicted the HLA-A and HLA-B alleles for most subjects in the first cohort. A group of highly shared sequence variants was considered likely to be a technical artifact of the sequencing pipeline. Only TCR beta chains were sequenced in this cohort, and the absence of alpha or paired-chain data limited detectable features. It was suggested by the authors that the approach could potentially be generalized to other disease states and immunological phenotypes. At a false discovery rate of 0.05, a later analysis linked about 17,000 TCR beta sequences to specific HLA alleles. Roughly uniform sequencing depth across donors was assumed in presence/absence analyses, although this assumption may not hold. A later analysis found that HLA-associated TCR beta chains were more clonally expanded and had lower generation probabilities than equally common non-associated chains. In a later analysis, TCR association rates were found to vary across HLA loci, with the most associated TCRs seen for DRB1 alleles and the fewest for HLA-C alleles. According to a later genetic analysis, donors in an Asian-associated ancestry cluster had fewer N-insertions in productive TCRs than the approximately 690-donor mean. HLA typing was unavailable for some donors at each locus, so association tests used only the typed subset. Some IMGT-functional V segments, including TRBV6-2 and TRBV6-3, could not be distinguished by the 87-base-pair reads and were therefore excluded.

CDR1 and CDR2 (SGHTA, FQGNSA) derive from the germline V gene. At the junction V is shortened by 4 bases and J by 2 bases; bases outside the gene matches: 5. The CDR3 numbers 15 residues from cysteine through phenylalanine. This entry keeps only the CDR3 DNA: 45 bases, framed from base 1. The library was produced with the immunoSEQ multiplex PCR assay. For the multiplex PCR, a mixture combining 60 forward primers for TCR Vbeta segments and 13 reverse primers for TCR Jbeta segments was used. A multiplex PCR assay on genomic DNA amplified the CDR3 region of rearranged TCR beta genes. The amplified TCR beta libraries were sequenced on the Illumina HiSeq System as 87-base-pair reads. Concerning the study's data processing: In a later analysis, tens of millions of unique TCR beta chains were counted across the approximately 670 repertoires, and roughly 11 million of these chains were shared by at least two donors. A nearest-neighbor algorithm error-corrected the raw reads and collapsed the reads into unique sequences, merging closely related sequences to remove PCR and sequencing errors. V, D and J gene segments were assigned by aligning CDR3 sequences to IMGT reference sequences. For a sequence to be retained, a match of at least six nucleotides to both a V gene segment and a J gene segment was required. Rearrangements were classified as productive when the CDR3 lacked stop codons and remained in frame with V and J, and all other rearrangements were classified as non-productive. Following IMGT convention, CDR3 was defined as the stretch from the second conserved V-encoded cysteine up to the conserved J-encoded phenylalanine. Sequences without an unambiguous match to a single V gene segment were excluded from the earlier analysis of 450 to 650 of the donors. An earlier analysis of a few hundred of the donors called V segments functional above 56.7% productive rearrangements and segregating when the between-donor standard deviation exceeded 5%. A statistical classification framework was developed to diagnose cytomegalovirus status using the catalog of TCR beta chain sequences. V and J gene assignment, in a later analysis, came from comparing TCR nucleotide sequences with IMGT/GENE-DB human TR gene sequences. A later analysis assigned CDR3 sequences and most-parsimonious VDJ recombination scenarios with the TCRdist pipeline. In a later analysis, each TCR beta chain was defined by its CDR3 amino acid sequence together with its V-gene family, and reads lacking a unique V-gene family were excluded. A later analysis removed several hundred highly shared, low-generation-probability nucleotide sequences to deal with suspected cross-contamination and a sequencing artifact. In a later analysis, a clonal expansion index was calculated for each public chain from normalized within-repertoire ranks of inferred template counts. In a later analysis, generation probabilities were computed using a VDJ recombination model fitted to out-of-frame rearrangements, and the results were checked against IGoR. In a later analysis, hypergeometric tests were used to score TCR-TCR, TCR-HLA and TCR-CMV co-occurrence, with a repertoire-size bias correction applied to TCR pairs. In a later analysis, false discovery rates were estimated by permuting HLA or CMV assignments 20 times. In a later analysis, co-occurring TCRs were grouped using DBSCAN, and TCRdist sequence similarity was added for clustering within HLA-allele-positive subsets. Repertoires with fewer than 30,000 or more than 120,000 public chains were left out of co-occurrence clustering, as were about 5 repertoires with anomalous nucleotide sharing. TCRdb retrieved this table from immuneACCESS and kept in-frame rearrangements only. Not all clones are present; in checked studies, unresolved V genes account for under half, and no reason is known for the remainder. The V and J calls and clone size come from that table; D and trimming were worked out from the DNA. Within this sample are over 110,000 clones, with about four fifths of them counted one time only. The top ten constitute about 4.3% of the sample.

In total, fewer than 750 healthy bone marrow donors made up the cohort. All cohort members were sampled while nominally healthy, although unrecorded immune exposures were likely present. The donor was CMV seronegative and belonged to the group of under 400 seronegative cohort members. Every donor gave a peripheral blood sample, and the peripheral blood mononuclear cells from that sample were used for TCR beta sequencing. The Qiagen DNeasy Blood Extraction Kit was used to extract genomic DNA from the blood cell samples. Sequenced: PBMCs. This chain joins TRBV7-2 to TRBJ2-7, with 10 bases matching TRBD1. This clonotype was obtained from a man in his forties in good health and CMV-seronegative. The CDR3 sequence is CASSYRDRGAYEQYF. DNA sequence: TGTGCCAGCAGCTACCGGGACAGGGGAGCCTACGAGCAGTACTTC.